This is a list of T cell receptor beta chains from one sample in a study of Ad26.COV2.S vaccination and SARS-CoV-2 variants. TCRdb keeps only in-frame clones here, not all; method: immunoSEQ multiplex PCR. The sample contains around 320,000 clones, around 83% of which appear only once. Material: peripheral blood, obtained in a trial of Ad26.COV2.S vaccine versus placebo. All receptors come from a person between 18 and 65 years old who received the Ad26.COV2.S COVID-19 vaccine or a placebo. Both conserved end residues are part of each CDR3. Each record gives: CDR3 DNA, CDR3 protein, V gene, D gene, clone size, J gene. D genes are given only for firm matches. A clone size is listed for some rows: how often the clone was seen (once, few, many), or a class if it is expanded.

DNA: TGTGCCAGCAGTTTGTCGTACCCGGGACACTGGGGGAACACTGAAGCTTTCTTT
CDR3: CASSLSYPGHWGNTEAFF
V: TRBV27
D: NA
size: NA
J: TRBJ1-1

DNA: TGCGCCAGCAGCTCGACAGGGCCGGTCCGCTATAATTCACCCCTCCACTTT
CDR3: CASSSTGPVRYNSPLHF
V: TRBV5-1
D: TRBD1
size: few
J: TRBJ1-6

DNA: TGTGCCAGCAGTGAGATTCCGGGCTCTAGCACTGAAGCTTTCTTT
CDR3: CASSEIPGSSTEAFF
V: TRBV6-1
D: NA
size: few
J: TRBJ1-1

DNA: TGTGCCAGCTCACCACTGGACAGGGGGCGGAATCAGCCCCAGCATTTT
CDR3: CASSPLDRGRNQPQHF
V: TRBV18
D: TRBD1
size: NA
J: TRBJ1-5

DNA: TGTGCCAGCAGCTTAGCAAGCGGGCCCGGGGAGCTGTTTTTT
CDR3: CASSLASGPGELFF
V: TRBV7-9
D: NA
size: NA
J: TRBJ2-2

DNA: TGTGCCAGCAGCTTATCCATTAATTCACCCCTCCACTTT
CDR3: CASSLSINSPLHF
V: TRBV11-2
D: NA
size: NA
J: TRBJ1-6

DNA: TGTGCCAGCAGCCAAGGGGAGTACGAGCAGTACTTC
CDR3: CASSQGEYEQYF
V: TRBV14
D: NA
size: NA
J: TRBJ2-7

DNA: TGTGCCAGCAGTCGGGACCCTACGGACTATGGCTACACCTTC
CDR3: CASSRDPTDYGYTF
V: TRBV28
D: NA
size: NA
J: TRBJ1-2

DNA: TGTGCCAGCAGCTCCAAAGGGGGACAGGGTATCCTCCGGGAGCTGTTTTTT
CDR3: CASSSKGGQGILRELFF
V: TRBV5-4
D: TRBD1
size: NA
J: TRBJ2-2

DNA: TGCGCCAGCAGCTTACAGGGAAGCAATCAGCCCCAGCATTTT
CDR3: CASSLQGSNQPQHF
V: TRBV5-1
D: NA
size: NA
J: TRBJ1-5

DNA: TGTGCCAGCAGCGTCCAAGTAGCGGGGGTTATGGGTGATGAGCAGTTCTTC
CDR3: CASSVQVAGVMGDEQFF
V: TRBV9
D: TRBD2
size: few
J: TRBJ2-1

DNA: TGTGCCAGCAGTGTAGAATCAGGGCCTAATTCACCCCTCCACTTT
CDR3: CASSVESGPNSPLHF
V: TRBV6-4
D: NA
size: NA
J: TRBJ1-6

DNA: TGTGCCAGCAGCTTAGGGACATTGGGGACCCAGTACTTC
CDR3: CASSLGTLGTQYF
V: TRBV11-2
D: NA
size: NA
J: TRBJ2-5

DNA: TGTGCCAGCAGCTTGACCGGGACCCCCGAGCAGTACTTC
CDR3: CASSLTGTPEQYF
V: TRBV7-9
D: NA
size: NA
J: TRBJ2-7

DNA: TGTGCCAGCAGTCACTCCCTAGCGGGGGGGGGAGAGACCCAGTACTTC
CDR3: CASSHSLAGGGETQYF
V: TRBV3-1/TRBV3-2
D: TRBD2
size: NA
J: TRBJ2-5

DNA: TGTGCCTGGAGACCTTGGACAGGGGGTGAAGCTTTCTTT
CDR3: CAWRPWTGGEAFF
V: TRBV30
D: TRBD1
size: NA
J: TRBJ1-1

DNA: TGTGCCAGCAGGAGGCTGAGGTCCGGCAATGAGCAGTTCTTC
CDR3: CASRRLRSGNEQFF
V: TRBV2
D: NA
size: NA
J: TRBJ2-1

DNA: TGTGCCAGCAGTTCGACCGGGACAGGGGGAGCTTTCTTT
CDR3: CASSSTGTGGAFF
V: TRBV6-6
D: TRBD1
size: NA
J: TRBJ1-1

DNA: TGTGCCAGCAGTTCCTTGGGACACTACTATTCACCCCTCCACTTT
CDR3: CASSSLGHYYSPLHF
V: TRBV6-2/TRBV6-3
D: NA
size: few
J: TRBJ1-6

DNA: TGTGCCAGCAGCCGAGTACTAGCAGCAACTAGCACAGATACGCAGTATTTT
CDR3: CASSRVLAATSTDTQYF
V: TRBV4-2
D: NA
size: NA
J: TRBJ2-3

DNA: TGTGCCAGCAGCCATTCCCACAGGGGGCATGAAAAACTGTTTTTT
CDR3: CASSHSHRGHEKLFF
V: TRBV3-1/TRBV3-2
D: TRBD1
size: NA
J: TRBJ1-4

DNA: TGTGCCAGCAGTGAATTAACGGGCCAGGGCTACTCTGGGGCCAACGTCCTGACTTTC
CDR3: CASSELTGQGYSGANVLTF
V: TRBV6-1
D: NA
size: NA
J: TRBJ2-6

DNA: TGTGCCAGCAGCCCGGCCAGGCCCAATGAAAAACTGTTTTTT
CDR3: CASSPARPNEKLFF
V: TRBV3-1/TRBV3-2
D: NA
size: NA
J: TRBJ1-4

DNA: TGTGCCAGCAGTTACTCCGGGGGATTAGGCACTGAAGCTTTCTTT
CDR3: CASSYSGGLGTEAFF
V: TRBV6-5
D: NA
size: NA
J: TRBJ1-1

DNA: TGTGCCAGCAGTTTATCGGGCAGGGTGGACTATGGCTACACCTTC
CDR3: CASSLSGRVDYGYTF
V: TRBV25-1
D: NA
size: once
J: TRBJ1-2

DNA: TGTGCCAGCAGCTTCTTACAGGTGTGGGCCTATGGCTACACCTTC
CDR3: CASSFLQVWAYGYTF
V: TRBV6-2/TRBV6-3
D: NA
size: NA
J: TRBJ1-2

DNA: TGTGCCATCAGGGGGTCAATGGGTGAGCAGTTCTTC
CDR3: CAIRGSMGEQFF
V: TRBV10-3
D: NA
size: NA
J: TRBJ2-1

DNA: TGTGCCAGCTCACCAACAGGGGGCAATGAGCAGTTCTTC
CDR3: CASSPTGGNEQFF
V: TRBV18
D: TRBD1
size: NA
J: TRBJ2-1

DNA: TGTGCCAGCAGCTTGAAGGGACAGGGGGGAGGAGATACGCAGTATTTT
CDR3: CASSLKGQGGGDTQYF
V: TRBV7-3
D: TRBD1
size: NA
J: TRBJ2-3

DNA: TGTGCCAGCAAATTACTAGCCACAGACCAAGAGACCCAGTACTTC
CDR3: CASKLLATDQETQYF
V: TRBV27
D: NA
size: NA
J: TRBJ2-5

DNA: TGTGCCAGCAGTGAAGAATCTACAGAACCGTATTATGGCTACACCTTC
CDR3: CASSEESTEPYYGYTF
V: TRBV6-1
D: NA
size: NA
J: TRBJ1-2

DNA: TGCGCCAGCAGCTGGGACAGAAACACTGAAGCTTTCTTT
CDR3: CASSWDRNTEAFF
V: TRBV5-1
D: TRBD1
size: NA
J: TRBJ1-1

DNA: TGCGCCAGCAGCTACAGACAGGGAATATTCTACGAGCAGTACTTC
CDR3: CASSYRQGIFYEQYF
V: TRBV5-1
D: TRBD1
size: NA
J: TRBJ2-7

DNA: TGTGCCAGCAGCCAGGGATCGGGGCGAGGTAGCGAAAAACTGTTTTTT
CDR3: CASSQGSGRGSEKLFF
V: TRBV4-2
D: NA
size: few
J: TRBJ1-4

DNA: TGCGCCAGCAGCTTGGTCGGGACTAGCGGACAAGAGACCCAGTACTTC
CDR3: CASSLVGTSGQETQYF
V: TRBV5-1
D: TRBD2
size: NA
J: TRBJ2-5

DNA: TGTGCCAGCAGCCCCGGGTGGGGGGTCTCAGACTATGGCTACACCTTC
CDR3: CASSPGWGVSDYGYTF
V: TRBV9
D: NA
size: NA
J: TRBJ1-2

DNA: TGTGCCAGCAGCGTAAGCGGGGTGGGCACTGAAGCTTTCTTT
CDR3: CASSVSGVGTEAFF
V: TRBV9
D: NA
size: NA
J: TRBJ1-1

DNA: TGTGCCAGCAGCTTCGGTAGGGGGACGTACGAGCAGTACTTC
CDR3: CASSFGRGTYEQYF
V: TRBV9
D: NA
size: NA
J: TRBJ2-7

DNA: TGTGCCAGCAGCTTAACAGGGAACAGCGACACTGAAGCTTTCTTT
CDR3: CASSLTGNSDTEAFF
V: TRBV7-6
D: NA
size: NA
J: TRBJ1-1